This note documents a single T cell receptor beta chain sequence. The target of this receptor is not known. No much larger clone exists at a distance of one base, and base qualities are not known. The sample is drawn from a study of blood T cells in healthy people across ages (dated by TCRdb to the mid-2010s). In the study overall: In model experiments, roughly one uniquely barcoded TCR beta cDNA molecule per two T cells was captured by template switching. To track age-related changes in TCR beta repertoire diversity, the study relied on deep sequencing normalized with unique cDNA molecular identifiers. To avoid experimental bias, donors of different ages were randomly spread across the sequencing lanes. For two donors (one aged 18 to 29 and one aged 80 or older), the study analyzed two additional independent replicas of 1 million unique cDNA reads from the same blood draw. Donors were grouped into four age groups: young (average 16 years), middle-aged (about 40), aged (around 62) and long-lived (approximately 75). The paper as a whole reports these results and caveats: As age increased, observed TCR beta diversity per million T cells dropped in a roughly linear way, and a significant reduction was already evident by age 40. Donor CMV infection status was unknown, potentially confounding age-related changes in expanded clonotypes. Because profiling used bulk unsorted PBMCs, naive and antigen-experienced compartments could not be compared conclusively. Estimates of total diversity based on one million sequenced T cells were regarded as lower bounds and as underestimates. Observed TCR beta diversity correlated strongly with the percentage of naive T cells measured by flow cytometry. Compared with the aged group, the long-lived group had more naive CD4+ T cells, fewer expanded clones and increased TCR diversity, a pattern suggesting age selection.

CDR1 DFQATT and CDR2 SNEGSKA are derived from the germline V gene (reference sequence). The CDR3 covers 15 residues, taking in both the cysteine and the phenylalanine. The only DNA kept is the CDR3, 45 bases in frame from the first base. Systemically healthy Caucasian individuals from Russia, 39 in total and aged roughly 6 to 90 years, were included as donors. About 10 milliliters of peripheral blood were drawn from each donor into EDTA-treated Vacutainer tubes. Ficoll-Paque density-gradient centrifugation was used to isolate PBMCs, with at least 6 million obtained per sample. Trizol reagent was used to extract total RNA from PBMCs, with at least 5.5 micrograms per sample. For every donor, an aliquot of PBMCs went through flow cytometry to measure the percentages of naive CD45RAhigh/CD27high T cells. To prepare the library, 5' RACE was applied. Sequencing instrument: Illumina HiSeq 2500. A second PCR of about 6 to 12 cycles was run with a J-beta primer mix and a sample-barcoded 5' primer. A template-switch 5' adaptor carrying 12 random nucleotides introduced a unique molecular identifier onto each TCR beta cDNA molecule. Each sample yielded at least 3 million CDR3-containing paired-end reads. All of the RNA was converted into first-strand cDNA using the Mint cDNA synthesis kit, with a TRBC-specific oligonucleotide serving as the primer. All cDNA was treated with uracil-DNA glycosylase and then went through a first 18-cycle PCR with the universal primers M1SS and BC2_uni_R. In the authors' own workflow: Each sample was normalized by randomly selecting 1 million high-quality reads, each carrying a distinct molecular identifier. Reads with shared molecular identifiers were discarded instead of being binned into consensus sequences. MiTCR, run with a Q25 quality threshold and the strictest error-elimination algorithm, handled CDR3 identification, clonotype clustering and error correction. Lower-bound total TCR beta diversity was estimated with a nonparametric unseen species model using Euler transformation. In-frame beta chains were kept once TCRdb had trimmed the public reads at Q25 with fastp and called clones with MiXCR. Merged by CDR3 protein, the rows form single entries marked with the most common genes and DNA. The V and J calls and clone size are TCRdb's, not the authors'. The sample table contains about a million distinct CDR3 sequences; only one count was recorded for 51% of them. About a fifth of the sample lies in the top ten.

The receptor was isolated from a woman aged 55-70 years in good health. The rearrangement combines TRBV20-1 with TRBJ2-7, with 10 junctional bases fitting TRBD2. Judging by the DNA end, TRBJ2-5 fits better; the J call may be wrong. The sequencing sample was made of blood. For the CDR3, the sequence is CSASASGRPWGTQYF. Read as DNA, the sequence is TGCAGTGCTAGCGCTAGCGGGAGACCTTGGGGGACCCAGTACTTC.